Listed below are T cell receptor beta chains from one sample, sequenced in a study of blood T cells in healthy people across ages. TCRdb called the 5' RACE reads again in MiXCR, with one record for every CDR3 protein. The sample yields 700,000 or so distinct CDR3 sequences, over 20% seen once. The sample comprised blood. Receptor source: a man between 65 and 85 years old in good health. Both conserved end residues are part of each CDR3.

V,CDR3
TRBV2,CASFRVGETQYF
TRBV7-9,CASSSLSGTVSGNTIYF
TRBV6-5,CASSPGQGLHTIHF
TRBV5-5,CASSPVPEAMAFF
TRBV18,CASSPETTNEKLFF
TRBV6-5,CASSYSDAASSYDEQFF
TRBV28,CASRAGGAKNIQYF
TRBV5-1,CASSLLQGDYEQYF
TRBV24-1,CATSEGLAGTEQFF
TRBV25-1,CASSGQGRTEAFF
TRBV28,CASSGSVTDTQYF
TRBV6-5,CASKPGGLNTGELFF
TRBV12-3/TRBV12-4,CASRRRQAEDTQYF
TRBV28,CASSPSGGTHTEAFF
TRBV6-2/TRBV6-3,CASSGTSGRPTSETQYF
TRBV6-2/TRBV6-3,CASSQDRGPKNIQYF